Shown below are 28 T cell receptor beta chains from a single sample sequenced in a study of T-cell memory formation after mild COVID-19 (dated by TCRdb to about 2021). Libraries came from 5' RACE. TCRdb records Illumina NovaSeq 6000 as the sequencer. Using fastp at Q25 and MiXCR, TCRdb reprocessed the public reads and kept productive beta chains. Each entry is one CDR3 protein sequence, shown with its most common DNA and genes. The sample profile shows 150,000 to 200,000 distinct CDR3 sequences; under 20% of them were found once. The ten most abundant clones make up roughly 1.9% of the sample. Sequenced material: PBMCs or a T cell subset sorted from them (not recorded which). The receptors were sampled from an adult woman who had mild COVID-19 (a few samples of this study predate the infection). The sample titles of this study are shuffled in the database, so cell type and time point are left out; the donor was told from shared clones.

This clonotype was seen only a few times. The V gene is TRBV7-9, the J gene TRBJ2-1; TRBD2 agrees at 7 bases. After removal of 3 bases from V and 6 bases from J, the junction contained 5 bases not matched to a gene. The CDR3 totals 14 residues. Germline V gene data show CDR1 as SEHNR and CDR2 as FQNEAQ (reference sequence). CDR3 residues: CASSFSGAINEQFF. CDR3 sequence (DNA): TGTGCCAGCAGCTTCAGCGGGGCTATCAATGAGCAGTTCTTC. Full variable domain (outside the CDR3, taken from reference TRBV7-9 and TRBJ2-1): DTGVSQNPRHKITKRGQNVTFRCDPISEHNRLYWYRQTLGQGPEFLTYFQNEAQLEKSRLLSDRFSAERPKGSFSTLEIQRTEQGDSAMYLCASSFSGAINEQFFGPGTRLTVL.

The V gene is TRBV7-2, the J gene TRBJ2-5; 8 bases are shared with TRBD2. Per the germline V gene, CDR1 is SGHTA and CDR2 is FQGNSA. The CDR3 is made up of 16 amino acids. The V segment lost 4 bases and the J segment 5 bases; nucleotides outside the gene matches: 12. The CDR3 loop reads CASSYPGAGAGETQYF. Written as DNA, the CDR3 is TGTGCCAGCAGCTACCCGGGAGCGGGAGCGGGGGAGACCCAGTACTTC. Full variable domain (rest looked up from reference TRBV7-2 and TRBJ2-5): GAGVSQSPSNKVTEKGKDVELRCDPISGHTALYWYRQSLGQGLEFLIYFQGNSAPDKSGLPSDRFSAERTGGSVSTLTIQRTQQEDSAVYLCASSYPGAGAGETQYFGPGTRLLVL.

The chain couples TRBV7-9 to TRBJ2-7; D could derive from TRBD1 or TRBD2 (5 bases each). The germline V and J ends were trimmed by 2 bases and 7 bases, with 12 bases remaining between them. This CDR3 spans 13 amino acids. Germline V gene lookup returns CDR1 SEHNR and CDR2 FQNEAQ (reference sequence). CDR3 loop: CASSLWDLGEQYF. CDR3 coding DNA: TGTGCCAGCAGCTTATGGGACCTTGGGGAGCAGTACTTC.

This chain links TRBV9 with TRBJ1-2; no firm D call. The CDR3 loop spans 13 amino acids. The V end lost 3 bases, the J end lost 2 bases, and 8 bases lay between the germline ends. CDR1 SGDLS and CDR2 YYNGEE come from the germline V gene. The CDR3 region has the DNA TGTGCCAGCAGCGCGGGAGTGAACTATGGCTACACCTTC. Translation gives CASSAGVNYGYTF. Combining the CDR3 with reference TRBV9 and TRBJ1-2 gives the whole variable domain DSGVTQTPKHLITATGQRVTLRCSPRSGDLSVYWYQQSLDQGLQFLIQYYNGEERAKGNILERFSAQQFPDLHSELNLSSLELGDSALYFCASSAGVNYGYTFGSGTRLTVV.

This sequence joins TRBV7-9 and TRBJ2-1, with D maybe TRBD2 (6 bases). Trimming took 4 bases from V and 7 from J, leaving 20 bases between them. The CDR3 length is 16 residues. CDR1 is SEHNR and CDR2 is FQNEAQ in the germline V gene (reference sequence). The CDR3 loop reads CASSSTGSKDQNEQFF. The CDR3 nucleotides read TGTGCCAGCAGCTCGACCGGGAGCAAGGATCAGAATGAGCAGTTCTTC. The variable domain in full, with the rest retrieved from reference TRBV7-9 and TRBJ2-1, is DTGVSQNPRHKITKRGQNVTFRCDPISEHNRLYWYRQTLGQGPEFLTYFQNEAQLEKSRLLSDRFSAERPKGSFSTLEIQRTEQGDSAMYLCASSSTGSKDQNEQFFGPGTRLTVL.

The chain combines TRBV7-9 with TRBJ2-1; 10 bases match TRBD1. Trimming removed 3 bases from V and 5 bases from J; junction bases left unmatched: 1. The CDR3 contains 14 residues. The V gene's germline CDR1 is SEHNR and CDR2 FQNEAQ (reference sequence). The CDR3 DNA sequence: TGTGCCAGCAGCTTTGGGACAGGGGACAATGAGCAGTTCTTC. Residues: CASSFGTGDNEQFF.

The V gene is TRBV4-2, the J gene TRBJ1-2; unclear D gene. Germline values: CDR1 LGHNA, CDR2 YNFKEQ. The CDR3 spans 13 residues. V was shortened by 6 bases and J by 0 bases, with 8 bases between the two germline ends. The CDR3 loop is CASRGSSNYGYTF. The CDR3 DNA reads TGTGCCAGCAGAGGGAGTTCTAACTATGGCTACACCTTC.

The chain joins TRBV9 to TRBJ2-7; TRBD1 matches at 7 bases. J lost 3 bases, V lost 3 bases, and 6 bases had no gene match. CDR1 is SGDLS, CDR2 YYNGEE, per germline. The CDR3 sequence is 14 residues long. The CDR3 reads CASSGSGQIYEQYF. CDR3 nucleotides: TGTGCCAGCAGCGGATCGGGACAGATCTACGAGCAGTACTTC.

This clonotype turned up a few times. This chain uses TRBV16 with TRBJ2-3; possible D gene TRBD1, 6 bases. From germline, CDR1 is KGHSY and CDR2 FQNENV. The CDR3 is 16 amino acids. Deletions cut 5 bases from V and 1 base from J, with 16 bases between. The CDR3 DNA is TGTGCCAGCAGCACCCTTAGACAGGACCGCACAGATACGCAGTATTTT. It encodes CASSTLRQDRTDTQYF.

V gene TRBV18 combines with J gene TRBJ1-6; D ambiguous. The V end was cut by 2 bases, the J end by 0 bases, with 11 bases between. CDR1 and CDR2 (germline): KGHSH, LQKENI. The CDR3 has 17 amino acids. CDR3 sequence: CASSPEQVNSYNSPLHF. In DNA form, the CDR3 reads TGTGCCAGCTCACCAGAGCAGGTCAACTCCTATAATTCACCCCTCCACTTT.

This chain uses TRBV7-2 with TRBJ1-4, with unresolved D. V lost 2 bases to trimming and J lost 8 bases, with 12 bases between them. Germline loops: CDR1 SGHTA, CDR2 FQGNSA. There are 14 residues in the CDR3. CDR3 DNA sequence: TGTGCCAGCAGCTTATCTGGCCTGAGGGAAAAACTGTTTTTT. Translation: CASSLSGLREKLFF.

Only a few counts were recorded for this clonotype. The chain has TRBV20-1 and TRBJ2-3; TRBD2 matches 11 bases. CDR3 size: 13 residues. V was clipped by 1 base and J by 11 bases; unmatched bases: 5. CDR1 and CDR2 from the germline V gene are DFQATT and SNEGSKA (reference sequence). This CDR3 is CSARALAGVRQYF. CDR3 nucleotide sequence: TGCAGTGCTAGAGCACTAGCGGGGGTGAGGCAGTATTTT.

This clonotype came up a few times. The chain joins TRBV25-1 to TRBJ2-1; TRBD2 matches at 8 bases. Trimming removed 3 bases from V and 4 bases from J; junction bases left unmatched: 14. Germline CDR1 is MGHDK and CDR2 is SYGVNS. This CDR3 comprises 18 residues. This chain's CDR3 is CASSERTSFVGGYNEQFF. The CDR3 nucleotides are TGTGCCAGCAGTGAGAGGACTAGCTTCGTGGGGGGGTACAATGAGCAGTTCTTC.

V and J are TRBV18 and TRBJ2-5, with D hard to call. The germline V gene encodes CDR1 KGHSH and CDR2 LQKENI. The CDR3 spans 15 residues. Trimming left V 2 bases short and J 2 bases short, with 12 bases between. The CDR3 here is CASSPGSGSQETQYF. As DNA, the CDR3 is TGTGCCAGCTCACCAGGCTCCGGGTCTCAAGAGACCCAGTACTTC.

This clonotype was counted ten times or more. The chain joins TRBV28 to TRBJ2-1, with 8 bases that match TRBD1. J lost 0 bases, V lost 2 bases, and 12 bases had no gene match. This CDR3 is built from 19 residues. CDR1 is MDHEN and CDR2 is SYDVKM in the germline V gene. This CDR3 is CASSLPWQGAALSYNEQFF. The CDR3, as DNA: TGTGCCAGCAGTTTACCGTGGCAGGGGGCGGCCCTCTCCTACAATGAGCAGTTCTTC. Based on the CDR3 plus reference TRBV28 and TRBJ2-1, the full variable domain is DVKVTQSSRYLVKRTGEKVFLECVQDMDHENMFWYRQDPGLGLRLIYFSYDVKMKEKGDIPEGYSVSREKKERFSLILESASTNQTSMYLCASSLPWQGAALSYNEQFFGPGTRLTVL.

In this sample, this clonotype turned up a few times. The chain recombines TRBV7-2 with TRBJ1-5; 9 nucleotides align to TRBD1. Germline trimming cut 5 bases from V and 3 bases from J; bases unmatched to any gene: 8. This CDR3 is 16 amino acids long. In germline, CDR1 is SGHTA, CDR2 FQGNSA. The CDR3 bases are TGTGCCAGCAGCCTTCAGGGGACAGGGTACAATCAGCCCCAGCATTTT. It codes for CASSLQGTGYNQPQHF.

This clonotype has a handful of counts. V gene TRBV7-8 combines with J gene TRBJ1-5; D call uncertain. Germline V gene data show CDR1 as SGHVS and CDR2 as FQNEAQ. The V gene lost 1 base and the J gene lost 5 bases, with 9 bases spanning the gap. The CDR3 consists of 14 residues. CDR3 sequence (DNA): TGTGCCAGCAGCTTAGGATACAGTTATCAGCCCCAGCATTTT. Translating it yields CASSLGYSYQPQHF.

This clonotype has just a few counts. The chain couples TRBV19 to TRBJ2-7; no clear D gene. CDR1 is LNHDA, CDR2 SQIVND, per germline (reference sequence). V dropped 4 bases and J dropped 2 bases, with 15 bases sitting between them. CDR3 length: 15 amino acids. The CDR3 protein is CASSSRTDPTYEQYF. The CDR3 nucleotides read TGTGCCAGTAGTAGTAGGACGGACCCCACCTACGAGCAGTACTTC.

This clonotype was seen ten or more times. The chain joins TRBV10-3 to TRBJ2-5; TRBD1 might be the D (6 bases). Trimming took 5 bases from V and 0 from J, leaving 10 bases between them. There are 14 residues in the CDR3. The germline gives CDR1 ENHRY, CDR2 SYGVKD. The CDR3 DNA sequence: TGTGCCATCAGTCGAAGACAGGACCAAGAGACCCAGTACTTC. It is translated as CAISRRQDQETQYF.

This chain joins TRBV6-5 and TRBJ1-1; TRBD1 agrees at 7 bases. The J segment lost 4 bases and the V segment lost 6 bases, leaving 8 bases of the junction unmatched. Germline CDR1 is MNHEY and CDR2 is SVGAGI. The CDR3 sequence is 14 residues long. The CDR3 reads CASSDRVAGTEAFF. As DNA, the CDR3 is TGTGCCAGCAGCGACAGGGTCGCGGGCACTGAAGCTTTCTTT.

There are a few counts of this clonotype. The chain carries TRBV30 and TRBJ2-1; 9 bases match TRBD2. This CDR3 contains 16 residues. The germline V gene has CDR1 GTSNPN and CDR2 SVGIG (reference sequence). V lost 3 bases to trimming and J lost 2 bases; unmatched junction nucleotides: 8. CDR3 region: CAWRPMAGGPYNEQFF. The CDR3 DNA reads TGTGCCTGGAGACCTATGGCGGGAGGGCCCTACAATGAGCAGTTCTTC.

This clonotype was counted only a few times. V usage is TRBV20-1 and J usage is TRBJ2-1, with 8 positions matching TRBD2. CDR1 and CDR2 (germline): DFQATT, SNEGSKA (reference sequence). V trimming: 0 bases; J trimming: 7 bases; junction bases outside the gene matches: 11. This CDR3 region has 16 residues. The CDR3 region has the DNA TGCAGTGCTAGAGATCGTCAGCTAGCGGGCGTGAATGAGCAGTTCTTC. The encoded protein is CSARDRQLAGVNEQFF.

This clonotype has at least ten counts. J is TRBJ2-2 and V is TRBV20-1; D is tentatively TRBD1 or TRBD2 (5 bases each). Germline V lookup: CDR1 DFQATT, CDR2 SNEGSKA (reference sequence). The length of the CDR3 is 14 residues. V was trimmed by 0 bases and J by 8 bases, leaving 13 bases between them. The CDR3 DNA reads as TGCAGTGCTAGAGACCCGGGACCCAAGGGGGAGCTGTTTTTT. Protein: CSARDPGPKGELFF.

This clonotype was seen more than once but under ten times. The chain employs TRBV12-3 or TRBV12-4 and TRBJ2-1; 15 bases line up with TRBD2. The CDR3 sequence is 17 residues long. Losses at the gene ends were 6 bases for V and 2 bases for J; bases not matched to a gene: 5. CDR3 region: CASSGLAGGITYNEQFF. The CDR3 bases are TGTGCCAGCAGCGGACTAGCGGGGGGGATCACCTACAATGAGCAGTTCTTC.

In its sample, this clonotype was seen many times. The chain recombines TRBV12-3 or TRBV12-4 with TRBJ2-5; 12 nucleotides agree with TRBD2. V shed 1 base, J shed 2 bases, and the junction held 14 bases outside the gene matches. This CDR3 has 20 residues. The CDR3 sequence: CASSLGVTSGRRRGQETQYF. CDR3 in DNA: TGTGCCAGCAGTTTAGGGGTGACTAGCGGGAGACGAAGAGGACAAGAGACCCAGTACTTC.

This clonotype has at least ten counts. V gene TRBV29-1 combines with J gene TRBJ2-1; D is perhaps TRBD1 or TRBD2 (6 bases each). Trimming shortened V by 3 bases and J by 8 bases, and 17 bases separated the two germline ends. Germline V CDR1 and CDR2: SQVTM, ANQGSEA. This CDR3 is 14 amino acids long. The CDR3 spells CSVDSREAGDEQFF. Here the CDR3 DNA reads TGCAGCGTTGACTCGCGGGAAGCAGGGGATGAGCAGTTCTTC.

The chain carries TRBV3-1 and TRBJ2-1; the D gene is possibly TRBD2 (5 bases). V gave up 0 bases and J gave up 8 bases, with 14 bases separating them. The CDR3 runs 15 residues. CDR1 and CDR2 (germline): LGHDT, YNNKEL (reference sequence). The CDR3 sequence: CASSQDRGRDYEQFF. The CDR3 DNA reads TGTGCCAGCAGCCAAGATAGAGGGAGAGATTATGAGCAGTTCTTC.

The chain combines TRBV7-2 with TRBJ2-2; tentatively, D is TRBD1 or TRBD2 (6 bases each). CDR1 is SGHTA and CDR2 is FQGNSA in the germline V gene. This CDR3 is built from 18 residues. V was cut by 0 bases and J by 2 bases, with 16 bases left in between. The DNA of the CDR3 is TGTGCCAGCAGCTTAGCGCTTCTCGGCGGGACAAACACCGGGGAGCTGTTTTTT. Residues: CASSLALLGGTNTGELFF.